The 11 T cell receptor beta chains below all came from one sample that was sequenced in a study of beta chain features in type 1 diabetes. These receptors have no identified antigens. The authors reverse transcribed all of the isolated RNA, so sequencing captured expressed TCRB transcripts. Data came from immunoSEQ multiplex PCR; TCRdb stores just in-frame clones and leaves some out. The sample lists about 160,000 clones; 8% to 8.5% were seen once. Study findings and constraints: Across all four CD4+ subsets, people with type 1 diabetes showed modestly shorter TCRB CDR3s.

Input material: central memory CD4+ T cells from blood. Receptor source: a woman aged 18-29 years with type 1 diabetes.

This chain links TRBV18 with TRBJ2-1; D is unclear. Per the germline V gene, CDR1 is KGHSH and CDR2 is LQKENI. V was shortened by 6 bases and J by 6 bases, with 9 bases between the two germline ends. The CDR3 sequence is 12 residues long. This chain's CDR3 is CASSSQLNEQFF. In nucleotides, the CDR3 is TGTGCCAGCTCTTCCCAACTCAATGAGCAGTTCTTC. Together with reference TRBV18 and TRBJ2-1, the CDR3 gives the full variable domain: NAGVMQNPRHLVRRRGQEARLRCSPMKGHSHVYWYRQLPEEGLKFMVYLQKENIIDESGMPKERFSAEFPKEGPSILRIQQVVRGDSAAYFCASSSQLNEQFFGPGTRLTVL.

V gene TRBV7-3 combines with J gene TRBJ1-1; tentatively, D is TRBD1 (6 bases). This CDR3 is 16 amino acids long. Germline-derived CDR1 and CDR2 are SGHTA and FQGTGA. V lost 1 base, J lost 2 bases, and 14 bases lay in between. The CDR3, as DNA: TGTGCCAGCAGCTTAAGGGCAGGGGAGTATAACACTGAAGCTTTCTTT. It is translated as CASSLRAGEYNTEAFF.

This clone was observed a handful of times. The V gene is TRBV5-1, the J gene TRBJ2-7, with 8 bases aligning to TRBD2. This CDR3 is built from 14 residues. V was pared by 4 bases and J by 3 bases, with 6 bases of the junction left unmatched. CDR1 and CDR2 from the germline V gene are SGHRS and YFSETQ. This CDR3 reads CASSREGQVYEQYF. For the CDR3, the DNA is TGCGCCAGCAGCCGGGAGGGACAAGTCTACGAGCAGTACTTC.

This clone was observed a few times. The genes are TRBV6-5 and TRBJ1-1; 7 bases map to TRBD1. The CDR3 extends over 13 amino acids. J lost 6 bases, V lost 8 bases, and 9 bases had no gene match. Germline loops: CDR1 MNHEY, CDR2 SVGAGI. CDR3 region: CASRDRAFAEAFF. In nucleotides, the CDR3 is TGTGCCAGCCGAGACAGGGCTTTCGCTGAAGCTTTCTTT.

V is TRBV4-3 and J is TRBJ2-1, with D possibly TRBD1 on 5 matching bases. CDR1 is LGHNA, CDR2 YSLEER, per germline. The CDR3 extends over 15 amino acids. Trimming pared 3 bases from V and 6 bases from J, leaving 15 bases between. The DNA for the CDR3 is TGCGCCAGCAGCCAGACAAGACGACAGTCCAATGAGCAGTTCTTC. It yields the protein CASSQTRRQSNEQFF.

This clone was counted only a few times. The V call is TRBV9, the J call TRBJ2-5; TRBD2 agrees at 11 bases. With V trimmed by 6 bases and J by 5 bases, 12 bases remained unmatched. The germline CDR1 and CDR2 sequences are SGDLS and YYNGEE. This CDR3 comprises 16 residues. The CDR3 sequence: CASTLAGGGGYETQYF. CDR3 DNA: TGTGCCAGCACCCTAGCGGGAGGCGGCGGTTATGAGACCCAGTACTTC.

The V gene is TRBV2, the J gene TRBJ2-1, with TRBD2 identical over 9 bases. With 4 bases clipped from V and 7 bases from J, the junction kept 5 bases outside the gene matches. The CDR3 consists of 14 residues. CDR1 and CDR2 (germline): SNHLY, FYNNEI. For the CDR3, the DNA is TGTGCCAGCAGTGCTAGCGGGATAACAAATGAGCAGTTCTTC. This codes for CASSASGITNEQFF. Filled out from reference TRBV2 and TRBJ2-1, the complete variable domain reads EPEVTQTPSHQVTQMGQEVILRCVPISNHLYFYWYRQILGQKVEFLVSFYNNEISEKSEIFDDQFSVERPDGSNFTLKIRSTKLEDSAMYFCASSASGITNEQFFGPGTRLTVL.

V is TRBV2 and J is TRBJ2-5; 11 bases agree with TRBD2. Per the germline V gene, CDR1 is SNHLY and CDR2 is FYNNEI. J gave up 5 bases and V 6 bases, and 11 bases lay outside the gene matches. The CDR3 length is 16 residues. The CDR3 coding sequence is TGTGCCAGCAGACAGAAAGGGACTAGCGGCGGGGAGACCCAGTACTTC. This codes for CASRQKGTSGGETQYF.

The table lists this clone with a few counts. V usage is TRBV6-4 and J usage is TRBJ2-3, with D tentatively TRBD1 (6 bases). With 2 bases removed from V and 7 bases from J, the gap between germline ends came to 13 bases. The CDR3 contains 14 residues. Per germline, CDR1 MRHNA and CDR2 SNTAGT. CDR3 residues: CASSDEGHSNTQYF. Here the CDR3 DNA reads TGTGCCAGCAGTGACGAGGGACACTCGAATACGCAGTATTTT.

The chain is built from TRBV5-1 and TRBJ2-1, with D perhaps TRBD2 (6 bases). The V end lost 3 bases, the J end lost 8 bases, and 15 bases lay between the germline ends. Germline assignment: CDR1 SGHRS and CDR2 YFSETQ. The CDR3 contains 14 residues. CDR3 loop: CASSSGVTIDEQFF. CDR3 nucleotides: TGCGCCAGCAGCTCGGGAGTCACAATAGATGAGCAGTTCTTC.

This clone was found a few times. The CDR3: CASTPGVGETQYF. The CDR3 bases are TGTGCCAGCACCCCAGGGGTTGGCGAGACCCAGTACTTC. J is TRBJ2-5 and V is TRBV6-5; possibly TRBD1 for D (6 bases). This CDR3 has 13 residues. The germline V gene encodes CDR1 MNHEY and CDR2 SVGAGI. Trimming pared 7 bases from V and 5 bases from J, leaving 14 bases between.